What follows are 9 T cell receptor beta chains derived from one specimen sequenced in a study of technical replicates of blood from a few donors. Data came from immunoSEQ multiplex PCR; TCRdb stores just in-frame clones and leaves some out. The profile shows approximately 74,000 clones, over 70% of them singletons. The sample was PBMCs. The receptor set was obtained from a human donor in good health. Some clones in this sample may be carry-over from other donors' samples.

The chain couples TRBV5-6 to TRBJ1-4; possibly TRBD1 for D (5 bases). Germline lookup yields CDR1 SGHDT and CDR2 YYEEEE. V gave up 1 base and J gave up 8 bases, with 15 bases separating them. The CDR3 is made up of 15 amino acids. Here the CDR3 DNA reads TGTGCCAGCAGCTTGTCCCCCAGGGTTGAGGAAAAACTGTTTTTT. It codes for CASSLSPRVEEKLFF.

The chain uses TRBV5-5 and TRBJ2-1, with D perhaps matching TRBD2 (6 bases). V gave up 0 bases and J gave up 4 bases, with 11 bases separating them. The germline CDR1 and CDR2 sequences are SGHKS and YYEKEE (reference sequence). The CDR3 length is 15 residues. The CDR3 sequence is CASSLALREYNEQFF. In DNA, the CDR3 is TGTGCCAGCAGCTTGGCCTTACGGGAGTACAATGAGCAGTTCTTC.

A single count supports this clone. The chain recombines TRBV5-1 with TRBJ1-2; a weak D match, TRBD1 (6 bases). The length of the CDR3 is 13 residues. Germline V gene data show CDR1 as SGHRS and CDR2 as YFSETQ. V was cut by 4 bases and J by 2 bases, with 9 bases left in between. DNA of the CDR3: TGCGCCAGCAGCCGGGGGGCGAACTATGGCTACACCTTC. Its translation is CASSRGANYGYTF.

The gene calls are TRBV5-1 and TRBJ1-1, with D possibly TRBD1 on 6 matching bases. There are 14 residues in the CDR3. Trimming removed 6 bases at V and 3 bases at J, with 15 bases between. The germline V gene encodes CDR1 SGHRS and CDR2 YFSETQ. As DNA, the CDR3 is TGCGCCAGCACCCAGATGGCAGGGGACACTGAAGCTTTCTTT. Amino acid sequence: CASTQMAGDTEAFF.

The chain links TRBV18 to TRBJ2-5, with a weak D call TRBD1 (6 bases). V was shortened by 0 bases and J by 10 bases, with 18 bases between the two germline ends. The CDR3 runs 15 residues. Germline V gene data show CDR1 as KGHSH and CDR2 as LQKENI. This CDR3 reads CASSPPSRGSTVQYF. CDR3 DNA: TGTGCCAGCTCACCACCTTCCAGGGGATCAACGGTCCAGTACTTC.

This clone occurred once. This chain links TRBV9 with TRBJ2-3; 9 nucleotides agree with TRBD2. The V and J ends lost 3 bases and 6 bases, in that order; junction bases with no gene match: 11. Germline CDR1 SGDLS, CDR2 YYNGEE. The CDR3 contains 16 residues. CDR3: CASSAQGGGGADTQYF. The CDR3 DNA follows: TGTGCCAGCAGCGCCCAGGGGGGCGGGGGGGCTGATACGCAGTATTTT.

The CDR3 coding sequence is TGTGCCAGCAGCGATAGTAGCGGGGCAATCACAGATACGCAGTATTTT. Amino acid sequence: CASSDSSGAITDTQYF. J is TRBJ2-3 and V is TRBV9, with 8 bases identical to TRBD2. The CDR3 runs 16 residues. The germline V gene has CDR1 SGDLS and CDR2 YYNGEE. The ends lost 3 bases at V and 2 bases at J; junction bases unmatched: 8.

The chain is built from TRBV4-2 and TRBJ2-3; D uncertain. Germline CDR1 LGHNA, CDR2 YNFKEQ. Trimming took 0 bases from V and 5 from J, leaving 6 bases between them. The CDR3 has 13 residues. CDR3 in amino acids: CASSQETGDTQYF. The CDR3 bases are TGTGCCAGCAGCCAAGAGACGGGAGATACGCAGTATTTT.

The CDR3 DNA is TGCGCCAGCAGTGCCTACGGGACTGAAGCTTTCTTT. It translates to CASSAYGTEAFF. This chain links TRBV10-2 with TRBJ1-1; no reliable D call. Germline loops: CDR1 WSHSY, CDR2 SAAADI. V was shortened by 4 bases and J by 5 bases, with 8 bases between the two germline ends. This CDR3 region has 12 residues.